This paragraph covers one T cell receptor (beta chain) sequence. Per the original methods: Reference gene primer amplification gave nucleated cell count estimates. Sequencing used immunoSEQ multiplex PCR; TCRdb keeps in-frame clones, though not all of them. The V and J calls and clone size come from that table; D and trimming were worked out from the DNA. The sample includes 240,000 or so clones, roughly nine tenths seen only once; the top ten take around 5.9%. The data stem from a study of blood T cell repertoires in COVID-19. In the study overall: Sites in the United States, Italy and Spain provided acute and convalescent COVID-19 samples. In each case, the material was cDNA or gDNA derived from T cells, B-cell-depleted T cells, or PBMCs.

The CDR3 has 14 amino acids. The V gene's germline CDR1 is SGHAT and CDR2 FQDESV (reference sequence). The V end was cut by 5 bases, the J end by 2 bases, with 9 bases between. This TCR was sampled from a man in his sixties with acute or convalescent COVID-19. The chain is built from TRBV11-1 and TRBJ2-2, with D perhaps matching TRBD2 (5 bases). The sample was peripheral blood. The CDR3 region is CASSIRTNTGELFF. The CDR3 coding sequence is TGTGCCAGCAGCATAAGGACTAACACCGGGGAGCTGTTTTTT. The full variable domain, with the rest looked up from reference TRBV11-1 and TRBJ2-2, is EAEVAQSPRYKITEKSQAVAFWCDPISGHATLYWYRQILGQGPELLVQFQDESVVDDSQLPKDRFSAERLKGVDSTLKIQPAELGDSAMYLCASSIRTNTGELFFGEGSRLTVL.